A single sample is the source of the 10 T cell receptor beta chains below, sequenced in a study of blood T cell repertoires in COVID-19. Sequenced by immunoSEQ multiplex PCR; TCRdb stores in-frame clones only, minus some. The sample yields some 230,000 clones, more than 75% seen once. The specimen was peripheral blood. These receptors all come from a man aged 50-60 years who had recovered from COVID-19.

The rearrangement joins TRBV7-2 to TRBJ1-1, with 7 positions matching TRBD1. Trimming took 3 bases from V and 0 from J; bases not matched to a gene: 7. Germline lookup yields CDR1 SGHTA and CDR2 FQGNSA. This CDR3 region has 16 residues. This chain's CDR3 is CASSLETGNMNTEAFF. CDR3 bases: TGTGCCAGCAGCTTGGAGACAGGGAACATGAACACTGAAGCTTTCTTT.

The V call is TRBV5-1, the J call TRBJ2-1; 7 nucleotides agree with TRBD2. Germline CDR1 and CDR2: SGHRS and YFSETQ. V shed 0 bases, J shed 16 bases, and the junction held 7 bases outside the gene matches. The CDR3 runs to 12 residues. DNA of the CDR3: TGCGCCAGCAGCTTGGATGCGGGGGAACACTTCTTC. Amino acid sequence: CASSLDAGEHFF.

The rearrangement links TRBV7-9 to TRBJ1-6; 9 positions match TRBD1. V lost 2 bases and J lost 9; bases outside the gene matches: 2. Germline V CDR1 and CDR2: SEHNR, FQNEAQ (reference sequence). The CDR3 extends over 14 amino acids. In DNA, the CDR3 is TGTGCCAGCAGCTTACCGGGACAGGGTTCACCCCTCCACTTT. It is translated as CASSLPGQGSPLHF.

This chain links TRBV5-1 with TRBJ2-3; 10 bases fit TRBD2. V shed 4 bases and J 8 bases; nucleotides not matched to a gene: 13. This CDR3 region has 16 residues. In germline, CDR1 is SGHRS, CDR2 YFSETQ. The CDR3 region has the DNA TGCGCCAGCAGCCCTTCGAAACTAGCGGGGCAGGGTACGCAGTATTTT. Protein sequence: CASSPSKLAGQGTQYF.

This clone was observed a handful of times. The V gene is TRBV28, the J gene TRBJ1-5, with TRBD1 matching 9 bases. Germline CDR1 reads MDHEN; CDR2 reads SYDVKM. The length of the CDR3 is 16 residues. V shed 6 bases, J shed 8 bases, and the junction held 14 bases outside the gene matches. CDR3 sequence: CASRQAGTGSIKPQHF. DNA of the CDR3: TGTGCCAGCAGACAAGCCGGGACAGGGTCAATCAAGCCCCAGCATTTT. Full variable domain (remainder filled in from reference TRBV28 and TRBJ1-5): DVKVTQSSRYLVKRTGEKVFLECVQDMDHENMFWYRQDPGLGLRLIYFSYDVKMKEKGDIPEGYSVSREKKERFSLILESASTNQTSMYLCASRQAGTGSIKPQHFGDGTRLSIL.

A single count supports this clone. V and J are TRBV7-2 and TRBJ2-2, with TRBD2 identical over 10 bases. The germline gives CDR1 SGHTA, CDR2 FQGNSA. V dropped 4 bases and J dropped 5; count of bases not matched to a gene: 10. The CDR3 contains 17 residues. CDR3 in amino acids: CASSSGGAGGGTGELFF. The CDR3, as DNA: TGTGCCAGCAGCTCCGGGGGAGCGGGAGGGGGAACCGGGGAGCTGTTTTTT.

V usage is TRBV28 and J usage is TRBJ1-2; the match to TRBD1 covers 9 bases. CDR3 length equals 15 residues. CDR1 MDHEN and CDR2 SYDVKM come from the germline V gene. V trimming: 5 bases; J trimming: 6 bases; junction bases outside the gene matches: 10. The CDR3 DNA follows: TGTGCCAGCAGTGGGACAGGGTTTGGGGTTGATGGCTACACCTTC. Amino acids: CASSGTGFGVDGYTF.

A single count supports this clone. The chain employs TRBV11-2 and TRBJ1-6; 8 nucleotides agree with TRBD1. V was clipped by 5 bases and J by 0 bases; unmatched bases: 6. Looked up from germline, CDR1 is SGHAT and CDR2 is FQNNGV. This CDR3 region has 17 residues. DNA for the CDR3: TGTGCCAGCAGCCGTGGGACAGGAAGCTCCTATAATTCACCCCTCCACTTT. This codes for CASSRGTGSSYNSPLHF.

This clone appeared a single time. The chain recombines TRBV5-1 with TRBJ2-3; D may be TRBD2 (5 bases). The CDR3 extends over 17 amino acids. V lost 0 bases, J lost 1 base, and 15 bases lay in between. Looked up from germline, CDR1 is SGHRS and CDR2 is YFSETQ. The CDR3 loop is CASSLDPPLAGTDTQYF. For the CDR3, the DNA is TGCGCCAGCAGCTTGGACCCGCCCCTAGCCGGCACAGATACGCAGTATTTT.

V is TRBV18 and J is TRBJ1-4, with 7 bases that match TRBD1. The germline V gene encodes CDR1 KGHSH and CDR2 LQKENI. The CDR3 length is 14 residues. Trimming removed 3 bases from V and 7 bases from J; junction bases left unmatched: 5. The CDR3 nucleotides read TGTGCCAGCTCACCTAATACAGGGGTTGAAAAACTGTTTTTT. Translated: CASSPNTGVEKLFF.